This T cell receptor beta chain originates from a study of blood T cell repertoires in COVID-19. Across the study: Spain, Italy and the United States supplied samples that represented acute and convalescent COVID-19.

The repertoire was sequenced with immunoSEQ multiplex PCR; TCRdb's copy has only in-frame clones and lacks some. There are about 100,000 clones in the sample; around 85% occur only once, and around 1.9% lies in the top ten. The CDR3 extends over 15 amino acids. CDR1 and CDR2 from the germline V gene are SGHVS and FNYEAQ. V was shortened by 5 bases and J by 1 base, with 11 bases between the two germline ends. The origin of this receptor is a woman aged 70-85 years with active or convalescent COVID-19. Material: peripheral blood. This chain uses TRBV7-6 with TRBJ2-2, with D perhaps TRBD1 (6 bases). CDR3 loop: CASSPTGENTGELFF. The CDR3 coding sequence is TGTGCCAGCAGCCCGACAGGAGAGAACACCGGGGAGCTGTTTTTT. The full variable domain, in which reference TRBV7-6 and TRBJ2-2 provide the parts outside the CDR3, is GAGVSQSPRYKVTKRGQDVALRCDPISGHVSLYWYRQALGQGPEFLTYFNYEAQQDKSGLPNDRFSAERPEGSISTLTIQRTEQRDSAMYRCASSPTGENTGELFFGEGSRLTVL.